The 22 T cell receptor beta chains in this list originate from one sample, sequenced in a study of technical replicates of blood from several donors. The assay was immunoSEQ multiplex PCR, and TCRdb's table has in-frame clones only and misses some. The sample shows about 75,000 clones, approximately 97% of them seen only once. The specimen was T cells isolated from PBMCs. All receptors come from a human donor in good health.

This chain uses TRBV30 with TRBJ2-5; TRBD2 matches at 12 bases. Per germline, CDR1 GTSNPN and CDR2 SVGIG (reference sequence). This CDR3 contains 12 residues. The V and J ends lost 4 bases and 7 bases, in that order; junction bases with no gene match: 1. The CDR3 DNA reads TGTGCCTGGACTAGCGGGAGGGGGACCCAGTACTTC. It codes for CAWTSGRGTQYF.

The chain carries TRBV30 and TRBJ1-2; no clear D. V lost 2 bases and J 4 bases, leaving 11 bases between the germline ends. CDR1 is GTSNPN, CDR2 SVGIG, per germline (reference sequence). The length of the CDR3 is 13 residues. DNA for the CDR3: TGTGCCTGGAGTTCGGCCAGGTTCTATGGCTACACCTTC. Translated, it gives CAWSSARFYGYTF.

This chain joins TRBV2 and TRBJ2-7, with D perhaps matching TRBD1 (6 bases). This CDR3 spans 14 amino acids. The germline CDR1 and CDR2 sequences are SNHLY and FYNNEI. V was cut by 4 bases and J by 5 bases, with 15 bases left in between. This chain's CDR3 is CASSGDTNPNEQYF. CDR3 DNA: TGTGCCAGCAGTGGGGACACGAACCCCAACGAGCAGTACTTC.

The sample holds one count of this clone. In nucleotides, the CDR3 is TGCGCCAGCAGACCGACTAGCGGGAGGGAAAATGAGCAGTTCTTC. Amino acids: CASRPTSGRENEQFF. The genes are TRBV4-1 and TRBJ2-1; 14 bases are a match to TRBD2. CDR1 is MGHRA, CDR2 YSYEKL, per germline. The CDR3 totals 15 residues. Trimming removed 6 bases from V and 7 bases from J; junction bases left unmatched: 5.

A word on this clone: The same CDR3 arises from other DNA sequences in this sample as well. The chain uses TRBV9 and TRBJ2-7, with D possibly being TRBD1 (5 bases). The CDR3 is 11 residues long. The V gene's germline CDR1 is SGDLS and CDR2 YYNGEE. Trimming left V 2 bases short and J 6 bases short, with 6 bases between. CDR3 in DNA: TGTGCCAGCAGCGTGGGGCGCGAGCAGTACTTC. Its translation: CASSVGREQYF.

The gene calls are TRBV4-3 and TRBJ2-1; D may be TRBD2 (5 bases). V gave up 0 bases and J gave up 1 base, with 10 bases separating them. The CDR3 length is 16 residues. Germline-derived CDR1 and CDR2 are LGHNA and YSLEER. CDR3 region: CASSQDLASSYNEQFF. The CDR3 nucleotides read TGCGCCAGCAGCCAAGATCTAGCTAGTTCCTACAATGAGCAGTTCTTC.

The chain combines TRBV7-8 with TRBJ1-3, with TRBD1 as a possible D gene (5 bases). Deletions cut 2 bases from V and 5 bases from J, with 13 bases between. CDR1 is SGHVS, CDR2 FQNEAQ, per germline. The CDR3 extends over 15 amino acids. The CDR3 bases are TGTGCCAGCAGCTTATCAGGGAACAGAAGAAACACCATATATTTT. Translating it yields CASSLSGNRRNTIYF.

This sequence joins TRBV4-1 and TRBJ1-4; D might be TRBD1 (5 bases). The CDR3 sequence is 15 residues long. CDR1 is MGHRA and CDR2 is YSYEKL in the germline V gene. V shed 4 bases and J shed 0 bases, with 9 bases lying between them. DNA of the CDR3: TGCGCCAGCAGCCCCATGACAGCAACTAATGAAAAACTGTTTTTT. Protein: CASSPMTATNEKLFF.

The rearrangement uses TRBV10-2 and TRBJ2-5; 9 positions agree with TRBD2. The germline CDR1 and CDR2 sequences are WSHSY and SAAADI. V was clipped by 6 bases and J by 5 bases; unmatched bases: 7. This CDR3 is built from 14 residues. CDR3 in amino acids: CASRGLAGWETQYF. The CDR3 DNA reads TGCGCCAGCAGAGGGCTAGCGGGATGGGAGACCCAGTACTTC.

The rearrangement links TRBV18 to TRBJ1-1; maybe TRBD1 (6 bases). Germline V lookup: CDR1 KGHSH, CDR2 LQKENI. There are 11 residues in the CDR3. V was cut by 5 bases and J by 10 bases, with 11 bases left in between. CDR3 sequence: CASSGGIGAFF. The CDR3 DNA sequence: TGTGCCAGCTCAGGGGGCATTGGAGCTTTCTTT.

V usage is TRBV18 and J usage is TRBJ2-7, with TRBD1 matching 7 bases. From germline, CDR1 is KGHSH and CDR2 LQKENI. V shed 1 base, J shed 6 bases, and the junction held 6 bases outside the gene matches. The CDR3 totals 14 residues. The DNA of the CDR3 is TGTGCCAGCTCACCACAGACAGGGACCTCCGAGCAGTACTTC. It codes for CASSPQTGTSEQYF.

The chain links TRBV6-5 to TRBJ1-2; 8 bases match TRBD1. The V and J ends lost 4 bases and 4 bases, in that order; junction bases with no gene match: 8. The CDR3 contains 15 residues. Germline loops: CDR1 MNHEY, CDR2 SVGAGI. The CDR3 bases are TGTGCCAGCAGTTCCTATCTAGACAGGGGCTATGGCTACACCTTC. Translating gives CASSSYLDRGYGYTF.

The genes are TRBV29-1 and TRBJ2-7, with D uncertain. Germline-derived CDR1 and CDR2 are SQVTM and ANQGSEA. This CDR3 spans 10 amino acids. Trimming shortened V by 4 bases and J by 4 bases, and 5 bases separated the two germline ends. CDR3 sequence: CSVVEYEQYF. In nucleotides, the CDR3 is TGCAGCGTTGTTGAGTACGAGCAGTACTTC.

V and J are TRBV27 and TRBJ1-1, with D maybe TRBD1 (5 bases). V was shortened by 3 bases and J by 1 base, with 12 bases between the two germline ends. Germline loops: CDR1 MNHEY, CDR2 SMNVEV (reference sequence). The CDR3 has 15 amino acids. CDR3 in DNA: TGTGCCAGCAGTTTCACATTGACAGAGAACACTGAAGCTTTCTTT. Translating gives CASSFTLTENTEAFF.

The chain is built from TRBV30 and TRBJ2-1; possibly TRBD2 for D (6 bases). Germline V lookup: CDR1 GTSNPN, CDR2 SVGIG (reference sequence). The CDR3 has 17 amino acids. Trimming left V 0 bases short and J 0 bases short, with 15 bases between. The CDR3 sequence: CAWSVVAEGTSYNEQFF. The CDR3 DNA reads TGTGCCTGGAGTGTAGTAGCGGAGGGCACCTCCTACAATGAGCAGTTCTTC.

CDR3 residues: CASSVMTDGNTIYF. CDR3 nucleotide sequence: TGTGCCAGCAGCGTAATGACAGACGGAAACACCATATATTTT. This rearrangement joins TRBV9 to TRBJ1-3; perhaps TRBD1 as D (5 bases). CDR3 size: 14 residues. Germline V gives CDR1 SGDLS, CDR2 YYNGEE. Deletions cut 1 base from V and 4 bases from J, with 9 bases between.

The chain combines TRBV19 with TRBJ2-7; 9 positions match TRBD2. This CDR3 has 13 amino acids. Trimming removed 4 bases from V and 7 bases from J; junction bases left unmatched: 5. The germline CDR1 and CDR2 sequences are LNHDA and SQIVND (reference sequence). In nucleotides, the CDR3 is TGTGCCAGTAGTAGCGGGAGGGCCCTTGAGCAGTACTTC. Translating gives CASSSGRALEQYF.

The V gene is TRBV30, the J gene TRBJ1-3, with 8 nucleotides matching TRBD1. From germline, CDR1 is GTSNPN and CDR2 SVGIG (reference sequence). The ends lost 2 bases at V and 4 bases at J; junction bases unmatched: 10. This CDR3 has 16 residues. The CDR3 region has the DNA TGTGCCTGGAGTCAACGGACAGGGAGGATAGGAAACACCATATATTTT. Translation: CAWSQRTGRIGNTIYF.

The chain combines TRBV30 with TRBJ2-1; D perhaps matches TRBD2 (7 bases). Trimming removed 5 bases at V and 5 bases at J, with 22 bases between. Germline assignment: CDR1 GTSNPN and CDR2 SVGIG (reference sequence). The CDR3 is 16 residues long. In DNA form, the CDR3 reads TGTGCCTGGGAGGGGGGGGGAACGGGAGCAAACAATGAGCAGTTCTTC. This translates into CAWEGGGTGANNEQFF.

The V call is TRBV30, the J call TRBJ2-7; tentative D call: TRBD2 (5 bases). The V end was cut by 5 bases, the J end by 0 bases, with 14 bases between. Looked up from germline, CDR1 is GTSNPN and CDR2 is SVGIG (reference sequence). There are 14 residues in the CDR3. CDR3 loop: CAWREGRSSYEQYF. The DNA of the CDR3 is TGTGCCTGGCGGGAAGGACGGAGCTCCTACGAGCAGTACTTC.

This chain joins TRBV7-9 and TRBJ1-3, with unresolved D. CDR1 and CDR2 (germline): SEHNR, FQNEAQ (reference sequence). Trimming took 2 bases from V and 0 from J, leaving 11 bases between them. The CDR3 runs 16 residues. The CDR3: CASSLIRGGSGNTIYF. DNA of the CDR3: TGTGCCAGCAGCTTAATCCGAGGAGGCTCTGGAAACACCATATATTTT.

This sequence joins TRBV6-5 and TRBJ1-2, with TRBD1 matching over 7 bases. The CDR3 sequence is 14 residues long. Per the germline V gene, CDR1 is MNHEY and CDR2 is SVGAGI. After removal of 1 base from V and 3 bases from J, the junction contained 2 bases not matched to a gene. For the CDR3, the DNA is TGTGCCAGCAGTTACTACAGGGGTGACTATGGCTACACCTTC. It encodes CASSYYRGDYGYTF.